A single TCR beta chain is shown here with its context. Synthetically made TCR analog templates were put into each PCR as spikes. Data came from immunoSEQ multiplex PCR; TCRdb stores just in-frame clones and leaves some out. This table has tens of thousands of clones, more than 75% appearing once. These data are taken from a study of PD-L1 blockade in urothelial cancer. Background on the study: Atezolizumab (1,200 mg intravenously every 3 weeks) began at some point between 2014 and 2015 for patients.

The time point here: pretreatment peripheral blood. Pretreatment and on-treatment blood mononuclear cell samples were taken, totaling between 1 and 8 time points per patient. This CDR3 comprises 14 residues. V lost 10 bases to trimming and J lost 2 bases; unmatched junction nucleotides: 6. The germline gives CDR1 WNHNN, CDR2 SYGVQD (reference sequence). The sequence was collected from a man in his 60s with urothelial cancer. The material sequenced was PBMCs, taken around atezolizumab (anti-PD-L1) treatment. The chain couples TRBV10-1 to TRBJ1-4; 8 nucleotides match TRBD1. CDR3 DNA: TGCGCCAATGCACAGGGGGGGACTAATGAAAAACTGTTTTTT. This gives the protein CANAQGGTNEKLFF.